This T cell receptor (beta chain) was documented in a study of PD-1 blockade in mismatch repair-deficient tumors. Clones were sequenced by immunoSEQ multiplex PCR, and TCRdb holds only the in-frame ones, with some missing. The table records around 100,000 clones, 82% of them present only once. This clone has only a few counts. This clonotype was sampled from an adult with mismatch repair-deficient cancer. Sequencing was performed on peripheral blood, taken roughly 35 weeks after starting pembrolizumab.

The CDR3: CASSEGLRGLFF. The CDR3 nucleotides are TGTGCCAGCAGTGAAGGGCTTAGGGGGCTGTTTTTT. The chain couples TRBV6-1 to TRBJ2-2; a weak D match, TRBD1 (5 bases). This CDR3 region has 12 residues. The germline CDR1 and CDR2 sequences are MNHNS and SASEGT. V shed 1 base and J shed 13 bases, with 10 bases lying between them.